Each of the 23 T cell receptor beta chains below was sequenced from the same sample in a study of blood T cell repertoires in COVID-19. Measured with immunoSEQ multiplex PCR; TCRdb has only the in-frame clones, and not every one. The sample yields roughly 200,000 clones, about 83% seen once. Material: peripheral blood. These receptors were taken from a person aged 65-85 years with COVID-19, enrolled during active disease.

This chain links TRBV4-2 with TRBJ2-3, with 11 positions matching TRBD2. V lost 1 base, J lost 2 bases, and 8 bases stayed unmatched. The CDR3 covers 18 residues. Germline lookup yields CDR1 LGHNA and CDR2 YNFKEQ. The CDR3 reads CASSQGTGLAVDTDTQYF. DNA of the CDR3: TGTGCCAGCAGCCAAGGCACGGGACTAGCGGTGGACACAGATACGCAGTATTTT.

This chain uses TRBV5-5 with TRBJ2-2, with 9 nucleotides matching TRBD1. V lost 4 bases, J lost 1 base, and 5 bases stayed unmatched. CDR3 length: 16 amino acids. The germline CDR1 and CDR2 sequences are SGHKS and YYEKEE (reference sequence). The CDR3 DNA is TGTGCCAGCAGCCCTGCGGGACAGGGGAACACCGGGGAGCTGTTTTTT. This translates into CASSPAGQGNTGELFF.

This clone was found a few times. The chain uses TRBV7-9 and TRBJ2-7; 9 bases fit TRBD1. Per germline, CDR1 SEHNR and CDR2 FQNEAQ (reference sequence). Trimming removed 5 bases from V and 5 bases from J; junction bases left unmatched: 7. The CDR3 length is 14 residues. For the CDR3, the DNA is TGTGCCAGCAGCACCCGGACAGGGGACGACGAGCAGTACTTC. Translating gives CASSTRTGDDEQYF.

This chain connects TRBV18 to TRBJ1-1, with a possible D match to TRBD1 (6 bases). The CDR3 totals 13 residues. The V end was cut by 4 bases, the J end by 5 bases, with 11 bases between. Germline CDR1 reads KGHSH; CDR2 reads LQKENI. This CDR3 reads CASSRGRGTEAFF. The CDR3 region has the DNA TGTGCCAGCTCACGTGGGAGGGGGACTGAAGCTTTCTTT.

The chain joins TRBV11-2 to TRBJ1-3; no firm D call. CDR1 and CDR2 from the germline V gene are SGHAT and FQNNGV. Trimming took off 11 bases at V and 0 bases at J, with 17 bases between the two ends. This CDR3 is 15 amino acids long. The CDR3 nucleotides read TGTGCCTCAGCTTTGAGGGTGAGCTCTGGAAACACCATATATTTT. This codes for CASALRVSSGNTIYF. Full variable domain (missing parts from reference TRBV11-2 and TRBJ1-3): EAGVAQSPRYKIIEKRQSVAFWCNPISGHATLYWYQQILGQGPKLLIQFQNNGVVDDSQLPKDRFSAERLKGVDSTLKIQPAKLEDSAVYLCASALRVSSGNTIYFGEGSWLTVV.

The chain is built from TRBV4-3 and TRBJ2-7; tentative D call: TRBD2 (6 bases). The CDR3 has 16 amino acids. Looked up from germline, CDR1 is LGHNA and CDR2 is YSLEER. Trimming shortened V by 0 bases and J by 1 base, and 13 bases separated the two germline ends. This CDR3 reads CASSQDIAAKSYEQYF. CDR3 nucleotide sequence: TGCGCCAGCAGCCAAGATATAGCGGCTAAGTCCTACGAGCAGTACTTC.

The chain recombines TRBV12-2 with TRBJ1-2; whether TRBD1, the table's D call, matches the DNA was not checked. TRBV12-2 is assigned pseudogene status. CDR3 length: 15 residues. The CDR3 bases are TGTGCAAGTCGCTCGCCGGACAGGGAAACCTATGGCTACACCTTC. This translates into CASRSPDRETYGYTF.

This chain links TRBV28 with TRBJ1-5; no clear D gene. Germline CDR1 is MDHEN and CDR2 is SYDVKM. This CDR3 is built from 14 residues. V shed 6 bases and J shed 0 bases, with 9 bases lying between them. The CDR3 sequence: CASSQTNSNQPQHF. The CDR3 DNA reads as TGTGCCAGCAGCCAGACAAATAGCAATCAGCCCCAGCATTTT.

V usage is TRBV19 and J usage is TRBJ2-2; 10 nucleotides align to TRBD2. V dropped 7 bases and J dropped 7; count of bases not matched to a gene: 12. CDR3 length equals 16 residues. Per germline, CDR1 LNHDA and CDR2 SQIVND (reference sequence). CDR3 DNA: TGTGCCAGTATTTTCTCAGCGGGGGGGCGTGTCGGGGAGCTGTTTTTT. Protein: CASIFSAGGRVGELFF. Full variable domain (remainder filled in from reference TRBV19 and TRBJ2-2): DGGITQSPKYLFRKEGQNVTLSCEQNLNHDAMYWYRQDPGQGLRLIYYSQIVNDFQKGDIAEGYSVSREKKESFPLTVTSAQKNPTAFYLCASIFSAGGRVGELFFGEGSRLTVL.

V usage is TRBV19 and J usage is TRBJ2-5, with 7 bases aligning to TRBD1. The germline gives CDR1 LNHDA, CDR2 SQIVND (reference sequence). V was clipped by 5 bases and J by 2 bases; unmatched bases: 11. The CDR3 has 16 amino acids. In nucleotides, the CDR3 is TGTGCCAGTAGTCGGTCTACAGGGGCACGTCAAGAGACCCAGTACTTC. It codes for CASSRSTGARQETQYF. Complete variable domain (other parts from reference TRBV19 and TRBJ2-5): DGGITQSPKYLFRKEGQNVTLSCEQNLNHDAMYWYRQDPGQGLRLIYYSQIVNDFQKGDIAEGYSVSREKKESFPLTVTSAQKNPTAFYLCASSRSTGARQETQYFGPGTRLLVL.

The V gene is TRBV4-1, the J gene TRBJ1-1, with D possibly matching TRBD1 (6 bases). Per the germline V gene, CDR1 is MGHRA and CDR2 is YSYEKL. Trimming removed 5 bases from V and 0 bases from J, with 13 bases in between. This CDR3 comprises 15 residues. In DNA form, the CDR3 reads TGCGCCAGCAGCTCAGTAAGGGGGATGAACACTGAAGCTTTCTTT. It codes for CASSSVRGMNTEAFF.

This chain links TRBV6-5 with TRBJ2-7; 9 bases match TRBD1. Trimming at V came to 2 bases and at J to 6 bases, leaving 8 bases not matched to a gene. CDR1 and CDR2 from the germline V gene are MNHEY and SVGAGI. The CDR3 is 15 residues long. This chain's CDR3 is CASSYTVGTGLEQYF. The DNA for the CDR3 is TGTGCCAGCAGTTACACAGTCGGGACAGGGCTCGAGCAGTACTTC.

This clone occurred a few times. The gene calls are TRBV29-1 and TRBJ1-1; maybe TRBD1 (5 bases). This CDR3 spans 14 amino acids. Germline V gene data show CDR1 as SQVTM and CDR2 as ANQGSEA. Trimming removed 4 bases from V and 1 base from J, with 13 bases in between. This CDR3 is CSVAFGQGNTEAFF. CDR3 bases: TGCAGCGTTGCGTTTGGGCAGGGGAACACTGAAGCTTTCTTT. Drawing the rest from reference TRBV29-1 and TRBJ1-1, the complete variable domain is SAVISQKPSRDICQRGTSLTIQCQVDSQVTMMFWYRQQPGQSLTLIATANQGSEATYESGFVIDKFPISRPNLTFSTLTVSNMSPEDSSIYLCSVAFGQGNTEAFFGQGTRLTVV.

This clone came up once. The chain links TRBV5-4 to TRBJ2-5; TRBD1 agrees at 7 bases. The CDR3 contains 15 residues. CDR1 SGHNT and CDR2 YYREEE come from the germline V gene (reference sequence). The J segment lost 3 bases and the V segment lost 3 bases, leaving 8 bases of the junction unmatched. Here the CDR3 DNA reads TGTGCCAGCAGCTCCAATTCAGGACAGGAAGAGACCCAGTACTTC. As protein: CASSSNSGQEETQYF.

The V gene is TRBV10-3, the J gene TRBJ2-1, with 9 bases matching TRBD2. Germline CDR1 ENHRY, CDR2 SYGVKD. The CDR3 is made up of 16 amino acids. J gave up 8 bases and V 0 bases, and 8 bases lay outside the gene matches. The CDR3 spells CAISESGAGGPDEQFF. The CDR3 DNA sequence: TGTGCCATCAGTGAGTCGGGGGCGGGAGGGCCGGATGAGCAGTTCTTC.

The V gene is TRBV4-3, the J gene TRBJ1-6; D gene ambiguous. This CDR3 spans 17 amino acids. The V gene lost 3 bases and the J gene lost 0 bases, with 12 bases spanning the gap. Germline CDR1 and CDR2: LGHNA and YSLEER. The CDR3 protein is CASSQGTRGSYNSPLHF. DNA of the CDR3: TGCGCCAGCAGCCAGGGTACCCGGGGCTCCTATAATTCACCCCTCCACTTT.

This clone was detected once. V is TRBV27 and J is TRBJ1-5, with 7 bases that match TRBD1. Germline CDR1 is MNHEY and CDR2 is SMNVEV (reference sequence). The CDR3 is 17 amino acids. V shed 3 bases, J shed 0 bases, and the junction held 8 bases outside the gene matches. In DNA form, the CDR3 reads TGTGCCAGCAGTTTCGGAGGACAGGATAGTAGCAATCAGCCCCAGCATTTT. Translating gives CASSFGGQDSSNQPQHF.

The V call is TRBV27, the J call TRBJ1-2; TRBD1 matches 7 bases. CDR1 is MNHEY and CDR2 is SMNVEV in the germline V gene (reference sequence). The V and J ends lost 5 bases and 0 bases, in that order; junction bases with no gene match: 9. The length of the CDR3 is 16 residues. For the CDR3, the DNA is TGTGCCAGCAGTCCTAGGGGACAGACCTCTAACTATGGCTACACCTTC. It translates to CASSPRGQTSNYGYTF.

The chain links TRBV5-6 to TRBJ2-7; no firm D call. This CDR3 is 14 amino acids long. Germline-derived CDR1 and CDR2 are SGHDT and YYEEEE. The V end lost 2 bases, the J end lost 1 base, and 10 bases lay between the germline ends. Here the CDR3 DNA reads TGTGCCAGCAGCTTCCTCGGCGGATCCTACGAGCAGTACTTC. Translating gives CASSFLGGSYEQYF.

V and J are TRBV11-2 and TRBJ2-4, with D possibly matching TRBD2 (6 bases). The germline gives CDR1 SGHAT, CDR2 FQNNGV. CDR3 length: 16 residues. The V gene lost 0 bases and the J gene lost 0 bases, with 9 bases spanning the gap. CDR3 DNA sequence: TGTGCCAGCAGCTTAGAGCGGGAACTAGCCAAAAACATTCAGTACTTC. This codes for CASSLERELAKNIQYF.

The chain links TRBV3-1 (or the pseudogene TRBV3-2) to TRBJ1-2; 8 bases agree with TRBD1. The CDR3 length is 12 residues. Germline lookup yields CDR1 LGHDT and CDR2 YNNKEL (reference sequence). V was pared by 5 bases and J by 4 bases, with 0 bases of the junction left unmatched. The CDR3 protein is CASSGQGYGYTF. The CDR3 DNA reads as TGTGCCAGCAGCGGACAGGGCTATGGCTACACCTTC.

V gene TRBV5-1 combines with J gene TRBJ2-3, with unresolved D. The CDR3 extends over 15 amino acids. Trimming left V 3 bases short and J 1 base short, with 12 bases between. Germline V gives CDR1 SGHRS, CDR2 YFSETQ. This chain's CDR3 is CASSSMASGTDTQYF. DNA of the CDR3: TGCGCCAGCAGCTCCATGGCTTCTGGCACAGATACGCAGTATTTT.

The rearrangement links TRBV9 to TRBJ2-5; 9 nucleotides agree with TRBD2. The CDR3 spans 17 residues. The trim removed 1 base at V and 5 bases at J, leaving 12 bases unmatched. CDR1 is SGDLS and CDR2 is YYNGEE in the germline V gene. The CDR3 loop is CASSVSGGRDRWETQYF. CDR3 sequence (DNA): TGTGCCAGCAGCGTATCTGGCGGGAGGGACCGATGGGAGACCCAGTACTTC.